This T cell receptor beta chain was captured by sequencing in a study of CD8 T cells in ankylosing spondylitis. Study-level points and caveats: Among TCR beta sequences, a motif of under 10 highly homologous variants appeared characteristic of ankylosing spondylitis blood. Prior literature has documented some motif variants in synovial fluid and blood from reactive arthritis.

In making TCR beta libraries, quantitative 5'-RACE with molecular barcodes was used. TCRdb called the 5' RACE reads again in MiXCR, with one record for every CDR3 protein. Of about 450,000 distinct CDR3 sequences in the sample, 26% were seen once. There are a few counts of this clonotype. Its antigen remains unidentified. Trimming removed 6 bases from V and 10 bases from J; junction bases left unmatched: 21. The V gene's germline CDR1 is DFQATT and CDR2 SNEGSKA (reference sequence). This CDR3 is 16 amino acids long. Sequenced material: blood, either unsorted or a sorted T cell fraction (not recorded which). This chain uses TRBV20-1 with TRBJ2-3, with 8 nucleotides matching TRBD1. This clonotype originated in a male donor with ankylosing spondylitis. In DNA, the CDR3 is TGCAGTGCCAGGGGAGTGGGACAGGAGTTTGAAATTGCGCAGTATTTT. This sequence encodes CSARGVGQEFEIAQYF.